This is a list of T cell receptor beta chains from one sample in a study of T-cell reconstitution after alpha-beta-depleted transplantation in children. TCRdb itself ran the PCR reads through MiXCR, one entry per CDR3 protein. The sample lists around 370,000 distinct CDR3 sequences; about a sixth were seen once. The sample here was PBMCs, mostly from graft donor cells, taken 360 days after TCRalphabeta/CD19-depleted stem cell transplant. These receptors originate from a male patient under 10 years old who had a stem cell transplant for acute lymphoblastic leukemia, so the T cells may come from the graft donor. Both conserved end residues are part of each CDR3. A D gene is named only where the DNA matches it firmly. Clone size is given for some rows only: seen once, a few or many times, or a class if the clone is expanded.

abundance: many
v_gene: TRBV7-7
j_gene: TRBJ2-7
d_gene: TRBD1
CDR3nt: TGTGCTAGCAGCCCATGGACAGGGCCTTCCTACGAGCAGTACTTC
CDR3aa: CASSPWTGPSYEQYF

abundance: many
v_gene: TRBV12-3/TRBV12-4
j_gene: TRBJ2-1
d_gene: NA
CDR3nt: TGTGCCAGCAACGGGCGGGACTCCACTACCATTAATGAGCAGTTCTTC
CDR3aa: CASNGRDSTTINEQFF

abundance: many
v_gene: TRBV4-1
j_gene: TRBJ2-7
d_gene: TRBD1
CDR3nt: TGCGCCAGCAGCCCACAGGGGGCGCGCGAGCAGTACTTC
CDR3aa: CASSPQGAREQYF

abundance: many
v_gene: TRBV4-3
j_gene: TRBJ2-7
d_gene: TRBD2
CDR3nt: TGCGCCAGCAGCCAAGAAGGGAGCGGGGCCTCCTACGAGCAGTACTTC
CDR3aa: CASSQEGSGASYEQYF

abundance: NA
v_gene: TRBV29-1
j_gene: TRBJ2-5
d_gene: NA
CDR3nt: TGCAGCGTTGAAGATCTTGGGGGGGCAGAGACCCAGTACTTC
CDR3aa: CSVEDLGGAETQYF

abundance: few
v_gene: TRBV10-3
j_gene: TRBJ2-5
d_gene: NA
CDR3nt: TGTGCCATCAGTGAGTTGGGGACAGAGACCCAGTACTTC
CDR3aa: CAISELGTETQYF

abundance: NA
v_gene: TRBV20-1
j_gene: TRBJ1-1
d_gene: NA
CDR3nt: TGCAGTGCCAAGCGCGGGTCGGCTGAAGCTTTCTTT
CDR3aa: CSAKRGSAEAFF

abundance: many
v_gene: TRBV20-1
j_gene: TRBJ2-3
d_gene: NA
CDR3nt: TGCAGTGCTAGAGTCACAGGACACCCAATCACAGATACGCAGTATTTT
CDR3aa: CSARVTGHPITDTQYF

abundance: NA
v_gene: TRBV12-3/TRBV12-4
j_gene: TRBJ2-1
d_gene: TRBD2
CDR3nt: TGTGCCAGCAGTTCCCCCAGCGGGATGGTTAATGAGCAGTTCTTC
CDR3aa: CASSSPSGMVNEQFF

abundance: few
v_gene: TRBV4-1
j_gene: TRBJ2-7
d_gene: TRBD2
CDR3nt: TGCGCCAGCAGCCAAAGGCGTAACTTGGGACTAGCGTCCTACGAGCAGTACTTC
CDR3aa: CASSQRRNLGLASYEQYF

abundance: few
v_gene: TRBV12-3/TRBV12-4
j_gene: TRBJ2-3
d_gene: NA
CDR3nt: TGTGCCAGCAGTGGATCAGGGCCCTCAGATACGCAGTATTTT
CDR3aa: CASSGSGPSDTQYF

abundance: NA
v_gene: TRBV28
j_gene: TRBJ2-1
d_gene: NA
CDR3nt: TGTGCCAGCAGACCGACGGGGCTGAGAAAAGCGGCCGACAATGAGCAGTTCTTC
CDR3aa: CASRPTGLRKAADNEQFF

abundance: NA
v_gene: TRBV10-2
j_gene: TRBJ2-7
d_gene: TRBD2
CDR3nt: TGCGCCAGCACTGAAAGACTAGCGGGGACCTACGAGCAGTACTTC
CDR3aa: CASTERLAGTYEQYF

abundance: few
v_gene: TRBV4-3
j_gene: TRBJ2-7
d_gene: TRBD1
CDR3nt: TGCGCCAGCAGCCTTGTGGGACCGGGACAGGGCGCCTACGAGCAGTACTTC
CDR3aa: CASSLVGPGQGAYEQYF

abundance: few
v_gene: TRBV12-3/TRBV12-4
j_gene: TRBJ2-5
d_gene: NA
CDR3nt: TGTGCCAGCACCAAACAGGGACGGGGGCAAGAGACCCAGTACTTC
CDR3aa: CASTKQGRGQETQYF